Described below is a single T cell receptor beta chain sequence and its context. Naive CD8 populations comprised CD45RO-negative cells positively selected for CCR7, excluding terminally differentiated effector memory CD45RA+ cells. This sample is drawn from a study of shared clonotypes between healthy human individuals. This CDR3 is 15 amino acids long. With 2 bases removed from V and 4 bases from J, the gap between germline ends came to 9 bases. CDR1 and CDR2 from the germline V gene are MNHNY and SVGAGI (reference sequence). Genomic DNA (from each subset) was split evenly across several immunoSEQ plates. Here immunoSEQ multiplex PCR was the method, and the copy in TCRdb shows in-frame clones only, minus some. The sample has some 2,000,000 clones, about 94% seen once; the top ten hold roughly 1.1%.

The genes are TRBV6-6 and TRBJ1-6; D uncertain. The sample consisted of naive CD8+ T cells sorted from blood. The sequence came from a man between 18 and 29 years old in good health. Here the CDR3 reads CASSYNSPYNSPLHF. The DNA of the CDR3 is TGTGCCAGCAGTTACAACAGTCCTTATAATTCACCCCTCCACTTT.